The T cell receptor beta chain described here comes from a study of blood T cell repertoires in COVID-19. About the study: Acute-phase and convalescent COVID-19 samples originated in the United States, Italy and Spain. In each case, the material was cDNA or gDNA derived from T cells, B-cell-depleted T cells, or PBMCs.

In the authors' workflow: Amplification from reference gene primers served as the basis for estimated nucleated cell counts. Clones were sequenced by immunoSEQ multiplex PCR, and TCRdb holds only the in-frame ones, with some missing. Clonal size and the V and J genes are those of that table, whereas D and trimming came from the DNA. The table lists 450,000 to 500,000 clones, 80% to 90% of them singletons, with approximately 3.2% in the top ten. This CDR3 contains 15 residues. Losses at the gene ends were 0 bases for V and 4 bases for J; bases not matched to a gene: 4. CDR1 and CDR2 from the germline V gene are SGHVS and FQNEAQ.

The TCR was taken from a human donor in a cohort sampled during active COVID-19. Sequences were obtained from peripheral blood. The genes are TRBV7-8 and TRBJ1-2; 8 positions match TRBD1. CDR3 sequence: CASSLARDRLYGYTF. CDR3 nucleotide sequence: TGTGCCAGCAGCTTAGCAAGGGACAGGCTCTATGGCTACACCTTC.